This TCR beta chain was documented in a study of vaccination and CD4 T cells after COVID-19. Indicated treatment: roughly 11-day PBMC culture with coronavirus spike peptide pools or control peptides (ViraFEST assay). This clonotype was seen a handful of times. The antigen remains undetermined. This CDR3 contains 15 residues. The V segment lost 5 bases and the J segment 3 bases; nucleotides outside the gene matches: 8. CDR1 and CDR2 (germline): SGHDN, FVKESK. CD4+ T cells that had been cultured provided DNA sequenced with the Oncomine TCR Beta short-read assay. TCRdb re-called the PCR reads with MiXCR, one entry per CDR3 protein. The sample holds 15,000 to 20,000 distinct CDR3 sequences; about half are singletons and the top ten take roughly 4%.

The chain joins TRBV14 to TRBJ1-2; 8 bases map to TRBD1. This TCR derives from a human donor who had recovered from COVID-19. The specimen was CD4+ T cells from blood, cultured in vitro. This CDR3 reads CASSETGGRYYGYTF. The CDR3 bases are TGTGCCAGCAGCGAAACAGGGGGAAGGTACTATGGCTACACCTTC. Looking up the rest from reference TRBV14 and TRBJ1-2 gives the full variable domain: EAGVTQFPSHSVIEKGQTVTLRCDPISGHDNLYWYRRVMGKEIKFLLHFVKESKQDESGMPNNRFLAERTGGTYSTLKVQPAELEDSGVYFCASSETGGRYYGYTFGSGTRLTVV.